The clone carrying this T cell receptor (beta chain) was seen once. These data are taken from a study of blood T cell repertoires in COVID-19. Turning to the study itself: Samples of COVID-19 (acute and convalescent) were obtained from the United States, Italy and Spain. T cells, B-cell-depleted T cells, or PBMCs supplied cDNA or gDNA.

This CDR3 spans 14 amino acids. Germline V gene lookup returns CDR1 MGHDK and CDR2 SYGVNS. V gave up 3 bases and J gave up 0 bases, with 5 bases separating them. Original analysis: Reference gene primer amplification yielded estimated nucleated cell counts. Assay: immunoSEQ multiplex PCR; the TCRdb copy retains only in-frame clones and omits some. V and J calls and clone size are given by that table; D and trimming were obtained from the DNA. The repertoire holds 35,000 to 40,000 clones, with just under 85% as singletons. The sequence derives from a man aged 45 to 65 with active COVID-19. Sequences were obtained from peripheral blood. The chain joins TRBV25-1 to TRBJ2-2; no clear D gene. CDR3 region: CASSESSNTGELFF. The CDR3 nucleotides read TGTGCCAGCAGTGAGTCCTCGAACACCGGGGAGCTGTTTTTT.